The next 23 T cell receptor beta chains were all read from a single sample in a study of cytomegalovirus exposure and HLA in healthy donors. The PCR was carried out with 60 Vbeta primers and 13 Jbeta primers. TCRdb's copy holds only in-frame clones and misses some; the assay was immunoSEQ multiplex PCR. The sample has 150,000 to 200,000 clones, under 80% seen once. The source material was PBMCs. These receptors were collected from a man aged 35 to 55 in good health and CMV-seronegative.

A few counts support this clone. The chain combines TRBV10-1 with TRBJ2-7; D perhaps matches TRBD2 (6 bases). Germline V gene data show CDR1 as WNHNN and CDR2 as SYGVQD (reference sequence). This CDR3 region has 15 residues. The germline V and J ends were trimmed by 7 bases and 3 bases, with 19 bases remaining between them. The CDR3 nucleotides read TGCGCCAGCACATGCGGGGAAATTGTTGGCTACGAGCAGTACTTC. This sequence encodes CASTCGEIVGYEQYF.

The genes are TRBV7-2 and TRBJ2-7; D gene ambiguous. Germline V gene lookup returns CDR1 SGHTA and CDR2 FQGNSA. V lost 1 base, J lost 4 bases, and 14 bases lay in between. The CDR3 is 15 residues long. The CDR3 spells CASSLERASSYEQYF. CDR3 sequence (DNA): TGTGCCAGCAGCTTAGAACGTGCTTCGAGTTACGAGCAGTACTTC.

This sequence joins TRBV9 and TRBJ2-3; D is unresolved. Germline V gene lookup returns CDR1 SGDLS and CDR2 YYNGEE. This CDR3 is 13 amino acids long. Trimming removed 2 bases at V and 5 bases at J, with 9 bases between. CDR3 sequence: CASSVKPVDTQYF. The CDR3 DNA is TGTGCCAGCAGCGTTAAGCCGGTAGATACGCAGTATTTT.

This rearrangement joins TRBV10-1 to TRBJ2-3, with D perhaps matching TRBD1 (5 bases). Germline V lookup: CDR1 WNHNN, CDR2 SYGVQD (reference sequence). The CDR3 sequence is 15 residues long. V lost 3 bases and J lost 3, with 13 bases in between. In nucleotides, the CDR3 is TGCGCCAGCAGTGACTTACAGGCTGCAACAGATACGCAGTATTTT. Its translation is CASSDLQAATDTQYF.

This rearrangement joins TRBV6-4 to TRBJ2-2, with a possible D match to TRBD1 (6 bases). The ends were cut back, 4 bases at V and 4 bases at J, with 10 bases in the middle. The CDR3 extends over 14 amino acids. Germline assignment: CDR1 MRHNA and CDR2 SNTAGT. The CDR3 region has the DNA TGTGCCAGCAGTGTCGGGACATCCACCGGGGAGCTGTTTTTT. Translation: CASSVGTSTGELFF.

The CDR3 nucleotides are TGTGCCAGCAGCCGCTCAGGGGGTTATGGCTATGGCTACACCTTC. Residues: CASSRSGGYGYGYTF. The chain is built from TRBV5-6 and TRBJ1-2; 7 nucleotides line up with TRBD1. Unmatched junction bases numbered 10, after V lost 4 bases and J lost 4 bases. Germline V gene lookup returns CDR1 SGHDT and CDR2 YYEEEE. The CDR3 has 15 residues. Complete variable domain (other parts from reference TRBV5-6 and TRBJ1-2): DAGVTQSPTHLIKTRGQQVTLRCSPKSGHDTVSWYQQALGQGPQFIFQYYEEEERQRGNFPDRFSGHQFPNYSSELNVNALLLGDSALYLCASSRSGGYGYGYTFGSGTRLTVV.

The chain joins TRBV6-5 to TRBJ2-5; a possible D gene is TRBD1 (6 bases). V lost 0 bases, J lost 4 bases, and 9 bases lay in between. CDR1 and CDR2 from the germline V gene are MNHEY and SVGAGI. This CDR3 spans 14 amino acids. CDR3 residues: CASSYSPRGETQYF. The CDR3 nucleotides read TGTGCCAGCAGTTACTCACCCAGGGGAGAGACCCAGTACTTC.

This chain joins TRBV5-4 and TRBJ2-3; D might be TRBD1 (5 bases). The germline V gene has CDR1 SGHNT and CDR2 YYREEE (reference sequence). Trimming stripped 6 bases from V and 1 base from J, with 6 bases between. The CDR3 loop spans 12 amino acids. The CDR3 is CASKGGTDTQYF. The CDR3 nucleotides read TGTGCCAGCAAAGGGGGCACAGATACGCAGTATTTT.

The V gene is TRBV29-1, the J gene TRBJ2-7, with 8 nucleotides matching TRBD1. The CDR3 is 14 residues long. The germline gives CDR1 SQVTM, CDR2 ANQGSEA. Unmatched junction bases numbered 5, after V lost 1 base and J lost 3 bases. DNA of the CDR3: TGCAGCGTTGAAGGAGAGGGACAGGACTACGAGCAGTACTTC. As protein: CSVEGEGQDYEQYF.

This chain joins TRBV4-2 and TRBJ2-5, with 9 positions matching TRBD2. The end of the DNA is better explained by TRBJ2-7, so the J call may be wrong. The V gene's germline CDR1 is LGHNA and CDR2 YNFKEQ. CDR3 length: 16 amino acids. In DNA form, the CDR3 reads TGTGCCAGCAGCCAAGATGGCGGGGGGGTTCCCTACGAGCAGTACTTC. Its protein product is CASSQDGGGVPYEQYF.

The rearrangement links TRBV19 to TRBJ1-1, with D maybe TRBD1 (5 bases). Germline V gene sequence: CDR1 LNHDA, CDR2 SQIVND (reference sequence). CDR3 length equals 12 residues. The V end was cut by 8 bases, the J end by 10 bases, with 17 bases between. The CDR3: CASSEAGRGAFF. For the CDR3, the DNA is TGTGCCAGTTCAGAGGCAGGGCGAGGAGCTTTCTTT.

The gene calls are TRBV21-1 and TRBJ2-7; the table's D call, TRBD2, was not checked against the DNA. TRBV21-1 is shown as a pseudogene. The CDR3 covers 18 residues. The CDR3 region has the DNA TGTGCCAGCAGCAAAAAAATGGGTAGACGGGTACCTTTCTACGAGCAGTACTTC. Translating gives CASSKKMGRRVPFYEQYF.

The chain combines TRBV2 with TRBJ2-7; unclear D gene. The V end lost 5 bases, the J end lost 0 bases, and 17 bases lay between the germline ends. The length of the CDR3 is 16 residues. CDR1 is SNHLY and CDR2 is FYNNEI in the germline V gene. Written as DNA, the CDR3 is TGTGCCAGCAGTTCAACAACAGAAATGAGCTCCTACGAGCAGTACTTC. Translation: CASSSTTEMSSYEQYF. The entire variable domain, with the rest obtained from reference TRBV2 and TRBJ2-7, is as follows: EPEVTQTPSHQVTQMGQEVILRCVPISNHLYFYWYRQILGQKVEFLVSFYNNEISEKSEIFDDQFSVERPDGSNFTLKIRSTKLEDSAMYFCASSSTTEMSSYEQYFGPGTRLTVT.

The rearrangement joins TRBV4-1 to TRBJ2-2, with 7 bases identical to TRBD2. CDR3 size: 13 residues. CDR1 MGHRA and CDR2 YSYEKL come from the germline V gene. Losses at the gene ends were 4 bases for V and 5 bases for J; bases not matched to a gene: 1. CDR3 DNA sequence: TGCGCCAGCAGCCCCGGGGGGACCGGGGAGCTGTTTTTT. Translation gives CASSPGGTGELFF.

A few counts support this clone. CDR3 in amino acids: CASTTTASYEQYF. CDR3 bases: TGTGCCAGCACAACGACAGCTTCCTACGAGCAGTACTTC. The chain links TRBV28 to TRBJ2-7; TRBD1 is a possible D gene (5 bases). V lost 7 bases to trimming and J lost 1 base, with 11 bases between them. The V gene's germline CDR1 is MDHEN and CDR2 SYDVKM. This CDR3 has 13 amino acids.

V is TRBV30 and J is TRBJ2-7; TRBD1 agrees at 7 bases. Per the germline V gene, CDR1 is GTSNPN and CDR2 is SVGIG (reference sequence). The CDR3 sequence is 13 residues long. Germline trimming cut 7 bases from V and 2 bases from J; bases unmatched to any gene: 8. CDR3 region: CAYHRGGTYEQYF. DNA for the CDR3: TGTGCCTACCACAGGGGTGGGACCTACGAGCAGTACTTC.

V usage is TRBV28 and J usage is TRBJ2-2; TRBD1 is a possible D gene (6 bases). Germline V gene sequence: CDR1 MDHEN, CDR2 SYDVKM. The CDR3 length is 17 residues. V was pared by 4 bases and J by 5 bases, with 20 bases between. In DNA, the CDR3 is TGTGCCAGCAGTTCCCAAAGAATGGGGACACGGACCGGGGAGCTGTTTTTT. This sequence encodes CASSSQRMGTRTGELFF.

The rearrangement joins TRBV29-1 to TRBJ2-3; the D gene is possibly TRBD2 (5 bases). Trimming shortened V by 3 bases and J by 1 base, and 14 bases separated the two germline ends. The CDR3 has 15 amino acids. Per germline, CDR1 SQVTM and CDR2 ANQGSEA. CDR3 in amino acids: CSVDDARGRTDTQYF. DNA for the CDR3: TGCAGCGTTGATGATGCACGGGGTCGCACAGATACGCAGTATTTT.

The chain recombines TRBV27 with TRBJ2-5, with D possibly being TRBD1 (5 bases). The CDR3 sequence is 14 residues long. V lost 0 bases to trimming and J lost 3 bases, with 8 bases between them. The germline gives CDR1 MNHEY, CDR2 SMNVEV (reference sequence). This CDR3 is CASSLSPTEETQYF. The CDR3 nucleotides read TGTGCCAGCAGTTTATCCCCGACAGAAGAGACCCAGTACTTC.

The chain is built from TRBV12-5 and TRBJ2-1, with 11 positions matching TRBD2. V was clipped by 0 bases and J by 3 bases; unmatched bases: 10. Germline lookup yields CDR1 LGHNT and CDR2 FRNRAP. The CDR3 consists of 19 residues. This chain's CDR3 is CASGLVPLAGGTLYNEQFF. In DNA, the CDR3 is TGTGCTAGTGGTTTGGTACCCCTAGCGGGGGGAACTCTCTACAATGAGCAGTTCTTC.

This clone was observed a few times. The genes are TRBV5-8 and TRBJ1-2; D is possibly TRBD1 (6 bases). Germline V gene data show CDR1 as SGHTS and CDR2 as YDEGEE. The CDR3 totals 16 residues. Trimming removed 0 bases from V and 4 bases from J, with 16 bases in between. CDR3 nucleotides: TGTGCCAGCAGCTTGGCCGGGACACAGAATATCTATGGCTACACCTTC. It is translated as CASSLAGTQNIYGYTF. Supplemented by reference TRBV5-8 and TRBJ1-2, the full variable domain reads EAGVTQSPTHLIKTRGQQATLRCSPISGHTSVYWYQQALGLGLQFLLWYDEGEERNRGNFPPRFSGRQFPNYSSELNVNALELEDSALYLCASSLAGTQNIYGYTFGSGTRLTVV.

Here the CDR3 DNA reads TGTGCCAGCAGCTCCAGGGACAGACAGTACGAGCAGTACTTC. It yields the protein CASSSRDRQYEQYF. J is TRBJ2-7 and V is TRBV7-2; 7 positions agree with TRBD1. After removal of 4 bases from V and 4 bases from J, the junction contained 7 bases not matched to a gene. The CDR3 contains 14 residues. Germline V gene lookup returns CDR1 SGHTA and CDR2 FQGNSA.

This clone was observed a few times. Other DNA sequences of this sample code for an identical CDR3. The rearrangement joins TRBV19 to TRBJ2-7; possibly TRBD1 for D (5 bases). V lost 4 bases to trimming and J lost 4 bases, with 5 bases between them. From germline, CDR1 is LNHDA and CDR2 SQIVND (reference sequence). The CDR3 runs 11 residues. The CDR3 protein is CASSTGYEQYF. CDR3 coding DNA: TGTGCCAGTAGTACAGGGTACGAGCAGTACTTC.